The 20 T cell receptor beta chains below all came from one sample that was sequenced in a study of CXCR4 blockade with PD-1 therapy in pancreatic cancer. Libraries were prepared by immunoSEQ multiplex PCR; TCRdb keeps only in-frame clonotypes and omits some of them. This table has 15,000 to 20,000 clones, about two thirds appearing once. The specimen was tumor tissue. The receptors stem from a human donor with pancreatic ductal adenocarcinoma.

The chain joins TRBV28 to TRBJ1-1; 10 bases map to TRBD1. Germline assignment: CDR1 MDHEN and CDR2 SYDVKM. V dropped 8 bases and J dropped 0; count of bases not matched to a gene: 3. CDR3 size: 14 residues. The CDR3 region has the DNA TGTGCCAGCGGACAGGGGGGACTGAACACTGAAGCTTTCTTT. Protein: CASGQGGLNTEAFF.

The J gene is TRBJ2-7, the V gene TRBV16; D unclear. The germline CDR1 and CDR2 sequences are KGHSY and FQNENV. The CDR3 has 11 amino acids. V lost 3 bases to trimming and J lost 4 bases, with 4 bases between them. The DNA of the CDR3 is TGTGCCAGCAGCCAGTCTTACGAGCAGTACTTC. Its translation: CASSQSYEQYF.

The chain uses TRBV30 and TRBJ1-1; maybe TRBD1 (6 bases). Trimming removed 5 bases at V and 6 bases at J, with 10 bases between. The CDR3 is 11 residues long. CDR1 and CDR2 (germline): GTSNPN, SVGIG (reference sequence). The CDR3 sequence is CAWATGPEAFF. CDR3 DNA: TGTGCCTGGGCTACAGGGCCTGAAGCTTTCTTT. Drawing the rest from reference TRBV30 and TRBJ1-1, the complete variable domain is SQTIHQWPATLVQPVGSPLSLECTVEGTSNPNLYWYRQAAGRGLQLLFYSVGIGQISSEVPQNLSASRPQDRQFILSSKKLLLSDSGFYLCAWATGPEAFFGQGTRLTVV.

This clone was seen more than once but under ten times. CDR3 residues: CASRRDRLSAGELFF. In DNA, the CDR3 is TGTGCCAGTAGGAGGGACAGACTTTCAGCCGGGGAGCTGTTTTTT. J is TRBJ2-2 and V is TRBV19, with TRBD1 matching over 7 bases. CDR1 and CDR2 (germline): LNHDA, SQIVND (reference sequence). The ends lost 6 bases at V and 6 bases at J; junction bases unmatched: 10. The CDR3 contains 15 residues.

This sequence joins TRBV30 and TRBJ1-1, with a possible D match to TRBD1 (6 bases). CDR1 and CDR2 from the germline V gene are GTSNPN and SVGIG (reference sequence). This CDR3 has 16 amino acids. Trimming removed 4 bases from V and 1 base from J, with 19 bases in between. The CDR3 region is CAWTPTRGHENTEAFF. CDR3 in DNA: TGTGCCTGGACTCCTACGAGGGGACACGAGAACACTGAAGCTTTCTTT.

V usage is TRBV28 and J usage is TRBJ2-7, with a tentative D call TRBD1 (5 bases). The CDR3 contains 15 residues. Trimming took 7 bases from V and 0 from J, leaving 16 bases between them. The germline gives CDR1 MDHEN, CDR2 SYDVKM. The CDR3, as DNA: TGTGCCAGCATTGGGGCCGCACAGAGCTCCTACGAGCAGTACTTC. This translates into CASIGAAQSSYEQYF.

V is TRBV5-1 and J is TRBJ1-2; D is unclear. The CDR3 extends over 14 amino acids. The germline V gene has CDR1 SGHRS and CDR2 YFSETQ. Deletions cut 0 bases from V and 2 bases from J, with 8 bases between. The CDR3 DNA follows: TGCGCCAGCAGCTTGGCCGACCCAAACTATGGCTACACCTTC. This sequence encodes CASSLADPNYGYTF.

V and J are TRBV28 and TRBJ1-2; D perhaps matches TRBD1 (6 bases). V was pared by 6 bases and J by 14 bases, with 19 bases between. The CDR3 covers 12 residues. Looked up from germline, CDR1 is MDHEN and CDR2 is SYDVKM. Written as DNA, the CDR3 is TGTGCCAGCAGCCCCTGGTTTATTGGGACAACCTTC. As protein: CASSPWFIGTTF.

CDR3 protein: CASSLVGAGGEQFF. CDR3 nucleotides: TGTGCCAGCAGTTTAGTAGGGGCAGGGGGTGAGCAGTTCTTC. V is TRBV28 and J is TRBJ2-1; TRBD1 agrees at 7 bases. This CDR3 is built from 14 residues. Germline V CDR1 and CDR2: MDHEN, SYDVKM. V was pared by 2 bases and J by 9 bases, with 7 bases of the junction left unmatched.

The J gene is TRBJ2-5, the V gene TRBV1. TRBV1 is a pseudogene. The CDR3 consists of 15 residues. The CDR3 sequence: CASSLSGAGRETQYF. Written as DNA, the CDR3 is TGCGCCAGCAGCCTGTCGGGGGCGGGGAGGGAGACCCAGTACTTC.

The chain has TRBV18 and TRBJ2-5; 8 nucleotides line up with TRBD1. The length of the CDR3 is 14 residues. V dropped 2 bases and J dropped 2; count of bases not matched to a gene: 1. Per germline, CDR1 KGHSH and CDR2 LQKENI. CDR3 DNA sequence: TGTGCCAGCTCACCAAGGACAGGGCAAGAGACCCAGTACTTC. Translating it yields CASSPRTGQETQYF.

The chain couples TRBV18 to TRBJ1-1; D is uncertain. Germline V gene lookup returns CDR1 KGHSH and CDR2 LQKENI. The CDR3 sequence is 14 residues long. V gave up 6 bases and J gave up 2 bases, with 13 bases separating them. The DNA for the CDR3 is TGTGCCAGCTCCACCCGACCAGCTAACACTGAAGCTTTCTTT. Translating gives CASSTRPANTEAFF.

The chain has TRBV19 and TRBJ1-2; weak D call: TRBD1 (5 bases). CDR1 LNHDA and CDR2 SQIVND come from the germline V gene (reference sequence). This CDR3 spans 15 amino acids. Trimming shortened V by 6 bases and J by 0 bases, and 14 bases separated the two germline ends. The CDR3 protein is CASSQTVTANYGYTF. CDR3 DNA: TGTGCCAGTAGCCAGACAGTGACGGCTAACTATGGCTACACCTTC.

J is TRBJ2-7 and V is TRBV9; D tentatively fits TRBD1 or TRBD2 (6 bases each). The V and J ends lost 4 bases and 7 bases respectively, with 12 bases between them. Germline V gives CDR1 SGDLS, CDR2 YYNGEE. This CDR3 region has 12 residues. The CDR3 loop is CASSPGGGEQYF. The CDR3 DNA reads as TGTGCCAGCAGCCCCGGGGGCGGAGAGCAGTACTTC.

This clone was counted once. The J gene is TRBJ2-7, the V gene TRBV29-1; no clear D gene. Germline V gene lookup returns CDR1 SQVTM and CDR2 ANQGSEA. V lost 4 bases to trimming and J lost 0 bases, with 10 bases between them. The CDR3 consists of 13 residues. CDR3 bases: TGCAGCGTTGGCCCCAGCCTCTCCTACGAGCAGTACTTC. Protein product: CSVGPSLSYEQYF.

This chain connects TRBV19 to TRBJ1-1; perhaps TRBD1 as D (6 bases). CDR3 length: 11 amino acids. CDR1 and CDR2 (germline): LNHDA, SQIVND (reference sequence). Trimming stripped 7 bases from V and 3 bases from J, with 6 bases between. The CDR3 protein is CASKGDTEAFF. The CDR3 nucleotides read TGTGCCAGTAAGGGGGACACTGAAGCTTTCTTT.

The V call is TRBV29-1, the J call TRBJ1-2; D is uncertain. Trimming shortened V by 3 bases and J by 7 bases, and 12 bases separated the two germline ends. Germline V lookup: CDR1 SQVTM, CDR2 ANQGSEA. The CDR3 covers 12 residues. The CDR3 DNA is TGCAGCGTTGATACCCGGGCGGGTGGCTACACCTTC. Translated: CSVDTRAGGYTF.

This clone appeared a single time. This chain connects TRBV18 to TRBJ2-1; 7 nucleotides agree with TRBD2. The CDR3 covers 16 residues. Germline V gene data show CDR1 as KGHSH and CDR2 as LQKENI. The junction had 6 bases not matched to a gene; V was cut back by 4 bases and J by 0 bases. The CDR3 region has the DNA TGTGCCAGCTCACGAGCGGGACTGACCTCCTACAATGAGCAGTTCTTC. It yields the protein CASSRAGLTSYNEQFF.

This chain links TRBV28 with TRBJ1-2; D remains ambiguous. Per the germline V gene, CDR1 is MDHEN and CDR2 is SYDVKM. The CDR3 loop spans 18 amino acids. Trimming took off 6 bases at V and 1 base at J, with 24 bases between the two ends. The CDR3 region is CASRSTVPPASFNYGYTF. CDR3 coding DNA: TGTGCCAGCAGATCGACGGTTCCTCCTGCTTCCTTTAACTATGGCTACACCTTC.

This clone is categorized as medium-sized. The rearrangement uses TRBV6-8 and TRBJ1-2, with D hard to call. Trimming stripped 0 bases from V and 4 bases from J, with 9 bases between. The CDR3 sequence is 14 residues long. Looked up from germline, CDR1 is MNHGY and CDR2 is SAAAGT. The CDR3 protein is CASSYSDTGYGYTF. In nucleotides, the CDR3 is TGTGCCAGCAGTTACTCCGACACTGGCTATGGCTACACCTTC.